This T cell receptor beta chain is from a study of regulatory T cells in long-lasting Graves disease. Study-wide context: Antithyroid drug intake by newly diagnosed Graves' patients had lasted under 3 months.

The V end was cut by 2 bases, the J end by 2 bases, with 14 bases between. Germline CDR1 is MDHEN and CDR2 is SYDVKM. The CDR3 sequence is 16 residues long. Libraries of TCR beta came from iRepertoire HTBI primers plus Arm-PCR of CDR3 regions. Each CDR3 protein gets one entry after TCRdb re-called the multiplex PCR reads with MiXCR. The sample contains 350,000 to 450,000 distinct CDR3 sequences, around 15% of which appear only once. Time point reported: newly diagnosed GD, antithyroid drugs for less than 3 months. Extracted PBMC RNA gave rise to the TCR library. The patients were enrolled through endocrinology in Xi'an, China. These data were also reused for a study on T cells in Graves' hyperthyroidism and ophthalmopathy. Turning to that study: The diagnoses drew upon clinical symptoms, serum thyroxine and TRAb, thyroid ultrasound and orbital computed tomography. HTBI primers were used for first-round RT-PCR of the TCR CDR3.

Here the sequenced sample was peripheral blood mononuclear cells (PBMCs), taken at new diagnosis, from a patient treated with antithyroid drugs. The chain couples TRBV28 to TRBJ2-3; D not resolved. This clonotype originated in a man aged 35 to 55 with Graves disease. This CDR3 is CASSLGQSLNTDTQYF. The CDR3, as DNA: TGTGCCAGCAGTTTAGGTCAATCCCTTAACACAGATACGCAGTATTTT. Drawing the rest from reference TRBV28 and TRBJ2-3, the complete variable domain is DVKVTQSSRYLVKRTGEKVFLECVQDMDHENMFWYRQDPGLGLRLIYFSYDVKMKEKGDIPEGYSVSREKKERFSLILESASTNQTSMYLCASSLGQSLNTDTQYFGPGTRLTVL.